One T cell receptor beta chain is described in this entry. Its antigen is unknown. Nothing much larger sits one base from this clone, and base qualities are not available. Inclusive of the bounding cysteine and phenylalanine, the CDR3 is 16 residues long. Only the CDR3 portion is preserved as DNA: 48 bases, with reading frame beginning at the first base. As encoded in the germline V gene, CDR1 is ENHRY while CDR2 is SYGVKD. Trimming costs V 2 bases and J 1 base, and their ends lie 14 bases apart. The data belong to a study of OX40 agonist ivuxolimab in advanced cancers. For the wider study: Ivuxolimab was a fully human IgG2 agonistic monoclonal antibody targeting the costimulatory receptor OX40 (CD134). In the dose-escalation cohort, roughly 82% of patients were male, and the mean age was 60 years with a range of roughly 20 to 80. Prior anti-PD-1, anti-PD-L1 or anti-CTLA-4 therapy was permitted, and checkpoint inhibitors had been received by 30% to 40% of dose-escalation patients. Partial responses occurred in three dose-escalation patients: two with cutaneous melanoma and one with hepatocellular carcinoma. The paper reports the monotherapy dose-escalation portion (N = 52 patients) of the phase I ivuxolimab trial. The purpose of peripheral TCRbeta sequencing was to test whether ivuxolimab changed TCR sequence diversity and led to clonal T-cell expansion. Of the 50 to 55 dose-escalation patients, hepatocellular carcinoma was present in some 19, melanoma in roughly 15, renal cell carcinoma in 9 and head and neck cancer in 9. Intravenous ivuxolimab was administered to patients every 2 weeks at six dose levels: 0.01, 0.1, 0.3, 1.5, 3 and 10 mg/kg.

Patients with autoimmune disease history or receiving systemic immunosuppression were excluded from the trial. Peripheral blood for TCR sequencing was collected from all dose cohorts at baseline, on cycle 4 day 1, and on cycle 7 day 1. Samples came from an open-label, multicenter, first-in-human phase I dose-escalation trial of ivuxolimab. The trial enrolled adults with locally advanced or metastatic head and neck squamous cell, hepatocellular, melanoma or renal cell carcinoma. Before TCR sequencing, CD4+ and CD8+ T cells were separately sorted from peripheral blood. General conclusions and limits of the study: At doses of 0.1 to 3.0 mg/kg, clonal expansion of both CD4+ and CD8+ blood T cells was observed from baseline to week 6. Low levels of normalized T-cell clonal expansion were also shown by some nonresponding patients. Which antigens the clonally expanded peripheral T cells were specific for was not determined. Partial responders in the 0.1-3.0 mg/kg groups had among the lowest normalized peripheral clonal expansion, especially among CD8+ T cells. After ivuxolimab, CD8+ T cells had more expanded clones than CD4+ T cells on average.

Genomic DNA was extracted from sorted cells for sequencing of the TCRbeta CDR3 region. The immunoSEQ Assay was used to sequence the TCRbeta CDR3 regions. TCRdb took over this immuneACCESS table, retaining in-frame rearrangements with V and J assigned. Such tables are incomplete; in checked studies, under half of the missing clones stem from an unresolved V gene, and the remainder is unexplained. The sample data list 55,000 to 85,000 clones, and around 86% of these were observed just once. The ten most abundant clones make up over 2.5% of the sample. The receptor comes from an adult with an advanced solid tumor such as melanoma, head and neck, liver or kidney cancer. The sample consisted of CD4+ or CD8+ T cells sorted from blood, taken in a trial of the OX40 agonist ivuxolimab. In this chain, TRBV10-3 is recombined with TRBJ1-1; TRBD1 is possibly the D segment (6 matching bases). The CDR3 loop reads CAISEPGGETNTEAFF. The sequenced DNA is TGTGCCATCAGTGAGCCGGGGGGCGAAACGAACACTGAAGCTTTCTTT.